This T cell receptor beta chain comes out of a study of T cell changes during pregnancy in multiple sclerosis. V was pared by 0 bases and J by 7 bases, with 12 bases between. Germline lookup yields CDR1 GTSNPN and CDR2 SVGIG (reference sequence). The CDR3 covers 13 residues. Assay used: immunoSEQ multiplex PCR; TCRdb lists only in-frame clones, some missing. The sample has about 52,000 clones, approximately 90% seen once. Sequenced material: CD4+ T cells from peripheral blood mononuclear cells, taken after pregnancy. This chain connects TRBV30 to TRBJ2-5; a possible D gene is TRBD1 (6 bases). The origin of this receptor is a female donor in good health, enrolled as a control in a pregnancy study. CDR3: CAWSVLTRGTQYF. The CDR3 DNA is TGTGCCTGGAGTGTACTAACCAGGGGGACCCAGTACTTC.